The 30 T cell receptor beta chains reported below all come from one sample, sequenced in a study of cytotoxic CD8 clonotypes in ibrutinib-treated CLL. The method was immunoSEQ multiplex PCR; TCRdb's version includes in-frame clones alone and lacks a portion of them. Of roughly 28,000 clones listed, 85% are singletons. The sequenced sample was PBMCs, obtained after 24 months of ibrutinib treatment. These receptors all stem from a human donor with chronic lymphocytic leukemia.

This rearrangement joins TRBV6-5 to TRBJ2-7, with D tentatively TRBD2 (7 bases). From germline, CDR1 is MNHEY and CDR2 SVGAGI. CDR3 length: 15 residues. V gave up 6 bases and J gave up 1 base, with 16 bases separating them. The CDR3 nucleotides are TGTGCCAGCAGCCCCACGGGGGGACAATCCTACGAGCAGTACTTC. It is translated as CASSPTGGQSYEQYF.

In regard to this clone: The conserved final phenylalanine or tryptophan is absent from the CDR3, which likely points to a read error. The chain combines TRBV29-1 with TRBJ2-7, with unresolved D. V was clipped by 4 bases and J by 1 base, with 11 bases between them. This CDR3 region has 13 residues. The germline V gene encodes CDR1 SQVTM and CDR2 ANQGSEA. The CDR3 bases are TGCAGCGTTGGGAAGGGAAGTTCCTACGAGCAGTACTTA. This gives the protein CSVGKGSSYEQYL.

J is TRBJ1-5 and V is TRBV7-9; 7 bases agree with TRBD1. There are 14 residues in the CDR3. With V trimmed by 5 bases and J by 4 bases, 5 bases remained unmatched. The germline CDR1 and CDR2 sequences are SEHNR and FQNEAQ (reference sequence). The CDR3: CASSPGQLNQPQHF. CDR3 DNA: TGTGCCAGCAGCCCGGGACAGCTAAATCAGCCCCAGCATTTT. Complete variable domain (other parts from reference TRBV7-9 and TRBJ1-5): DTGVSQNPRHKITKRGQNVTFRCDPISEHNRLYWYRQTLGQGPEFLTYFQNEAQLEKSRLLSDRFSAERPKGSFSTLEIQRTEQGDSAMYLCASSPGQLNQPQHFGDGTRLSIL.

J is TRBJ2-1 and V is TRBV12-5, with 9 positions matching TRBD2. The CDR3 has 17 residues. The trim removed 0 bases at V and 5 bases at J, leaving 8 bases unmatched. Germline V lookup: CDR1 LGHNT, CDR2 FRNRAP. Here the CDR3 DNA reads TGTGCTAGTGGTTTGGTACTTGGGCTAGCGGGGAACAATGAGCAGTTCTTC. This encodes CASGLVLGLAGNNEQFF.

The gene calls are TRBV11-2 and TRBJ1-4; a possible D gene is TRBD1 (6 bases). Trimming took off 8 bases at V and 2 bases at J, with 12 bases between the two ends. Germline V gives CDR1 SGHAT, CDR2 FQNNGV. This CDR3 contains 14 residues. The CDR3 region has the DNA TGTGCCAGCCAAATACAGGGTACTAATGAAAAACTGTTTTTT. Its protein is CASQIQGTNEKLFF.

This clone was picked up one time. The rearrangement links TRBV7-4 to TRBJ1-5; D not certain. There are 17 residues in the CDR3. The V and J ends lost 2 bases and 0 bases respectively, with 14 bases between them. Germline V gene data show CDR1 as SGHVT and CDR2 as SQSDAQ. Here the CDR3 DNA reads TGTGCCAGCAGCTTACGAGCAGGCCCTTATAGCAATCAGCCCCAGCATTTT. Residues: CASSLRAGPYSNQPQHF.

V is TRBV18 and J is TRBJ2-7; D remains ambiguous. Trimming cost V 6 bases and J 4 bases, with 7 bases left between them. CDR1 is KGHSH and CDR2 is LQKENI in the germline V gene. The CDR3 is made up of 11 amino acids. The DNA of the CDR3 is TGTGCCAGCTCCCATAATTACGAGCAGTACTTC. Protein: CASSHNYEQYF.

This rearrangement joins TRBV6-4 to TRBJ2-1; the match to TRBD2 covers 15 bases. The J segment lost 6 bases and the V segment lost 6 bases, leaving 3 bases of the junction unmatched. Germline V gene lookup returns CDR1 MRHNA and CDR2 SNTAGT. This CDR3 comprises 15 residues. The CDR3 sequence: CASSRTSGGANEQFF. The CDR3 nucleotides read TGTGCCAGCAGCCGGACTAGCGGGGGGGCCAATGAGCAGTTCTTC.

The chain has TRBV6-1 and TRBJ2-7; D remains unclear. From germline, CDR1 is MNHNS and CDR2 SASEGT. Trimming removed 4 bases at V and 3 bases at J, with 10 bases between. CDR3 length: 13 amino acids. The CDR3 sequence is CASSVQDLYEQYF. DNA for the CDR3: TGTGCCAGCAGTGTGCAGGATCTCTACGAGCAGTACTTC.

V and J are TRBV5-4 and TRBJ2-3, with D maybe TRBD2 (7 bases). The CDR3 has 12 amino acids. Trimming cost V 4 bases and J 14 bases, with 17 bases left between them. The germline CDR1 and CDR2 sequences are SGHNT and YYREEE (reference sequence). For the CDR3, the DNA is TGTGCCAGCAGCCTGGGGGGGGGCCCCAGGTATTTT. It translates to CASSLGGGPRYF.

This clone appeared a few times. The limits of the CDR3 on the DNA are not certain, so only TCRdb's listed CDR3 is given. The chain joins TRBV5-1 to TRBJ1-2. The CDR3 adds up to 13 amino acids, both ends counted. Germline loops: CDR1 SGHRS, CDR2 YFSETQ. The CDR3 loop reads CASSPGSWGYGTF.

The chain is built from TRBV9 and TRBJ2-7, with 11 bases aligning to TRBD2. This CDR3 is built from 15 residues. Trimming removed 0 bases from V and 5 bases from J; junction bases left unmatched: 4. Germline-derived CDR1 and CDR2 are SGDLS and YYNGEE. The CDR3 loop is CASSVGLAGGNEQYF. CDR3 sequence (DNA): TGTGCCAGCAGCGTAGGTCTAGCGGGGGGCAACGAGCAGTACTTC.

The chain recombines TRBV5-6 with TRBJ2-5, with D perhaps TRBD1 or TRBD2 (5 bases each). Germline-derived CDR1 and CDR2 are SGHDT and YYEEEE. The CDR3 contains 17 residues. Trimming cost V 2 bases and J 5 bases, with 22 bases left between them. The CDR3 DNA follows: TGTGCCAGCAGCTTCCCCGTGATGGGACGGGGAGATGAGACCCAGTACTTC. It yields the protein CASSFPVMGRGDETQYF.

This sequence joins TRBV5-1 and TRBJ1-1; the D gene is possibly TRBD1 (5 bases). The germline V and J ends were trimmed by 0 bases and 1 base, with 7 bases remaining between them. Germline CDR1 SGHRS, CDR2 YFSETQ. The CDR3 is 14 residues long. CDR3 coding DNA: TGCGCCAGCAGCTTGGTACAGGAGAACACTGAAGCTTTCTTT. It codes for CASSLVQENTEAFF.

This clone is categorized as medium-sized (0.01 to 0.1%). J is TRBJ1-1 and V is TRBV7-9; no clear D gene. Trimming removed 0 bases from V and 11 bases from J, with 10 bases in between. CDR1 and CDR2 (germline): SEHNR, FQNEAQ (reference sequence). The CDR3 extends over 12 amino acids. The CDR3 loop reads CASSLALRRAFF. CDR3 in DNA: TGTGCCAGCAGCTTAGCGCTTCGAAGGGCTTTCTTT.

This chain uses TRBV6-5 with TRBJ1-2, with D perhaps TRBD1 (5 bases). The CDR3 runs 16 residues. Germline CDR1 reads MNHEY; CDR2 reads SVGAGI. V lost 2 bases and J 2 bases, leaving 15 bases between the germline ends. The CDR3 protein is CASSYPPGKGNYGYTF. The CDR3 coding sequence is TGTGCCAGCAGTTACCCCCCTGGGAAGGGGAACTATGGCTACACCTTC.

The V call is TRBV7-9, the J call TRBJ1-6, with 7 bases aligning to TRBD1. Germline V gives CDR1 SEHNR, CDR2 FQNEAQ (reference sequence). The ends lost 1 base at V and 12 bases at J; junction bases unmatched: 9. This CDR3 comprises 15 residues. CDR3 sequence (DNA): TGTGCCAGCAGCTTAGTAGCCACAGGGGCCGGACCCCTCCACTTT. Translating it yields CASSLVATGAGPLHF. The full variable domain, its missing parts supplied by reference TRBV7-9 and TRBJ1-6, is DTGVSQNPRHKITKRGQNVTFRCDPISEHNRLYWYRQTLGQGPEFLTYFQNEAQLEKSRLLSDRFSAERPKGSFSTLEIQRTEQGDSAMYLCASSLVATGAGPLHFGNGTRLTVT.

This chain joins TRBV6-5 and TRBJ2-7, with 7 positions matching TRBD1. The J segment lost 0 bases and the V segment lost 7 bases, leaving 3 bases of the junction unmatched. The germline V gene encodes CDR1 MNHEY and CDR2 SVGAGI. This CDR3 has 13 residues. The CDR3, as DNA: TGTGCCAGCACCGGGACAGTCTCCTACGAGCAGTACTTC. Protein: CASTGTVSYEQYF.

This chain uses TRBV6-5 with TRBJ2-7, with 7 bases that match TRBD2. Germline V lookup: CDR1 MNHEY, CDR2 SVGAGI. The CDR3 contains 14 residues. V was clipped by 4 bases and J by 3 bases; unmatched bases: 6. The CDR3 sequence: CASSFRTSSYEQYF. The CDR3 DNA reads TGTGCCAGCAGTTTCCGGACTAGTAGCTACGAGCAGTACTTC.

DNA of the CDR3: TGTGCCTGGAATACAGGCGCAAACATTCAGTACTTC. This codes for CAWNTGANIQYF. V gene TRBV30 combines with J gene TRBJ2-4, with TRBD1 as a possible D gene (5 bases). Germline CDR1 GTSNPN, CDR2 SVGIG (reference sequence). The germline V and J ends were trimmed by 4 bases and 6 bases, with 10 bases remaining between them. The CDR3 has 12 amino acids.

The genes are TRBV19 and TRBJ1-2; 8 positions match TRBD1. The CDR3 is made up of 15 amino acids. Germline loops: CDR1 LNHDA, CDR2 SQIVND (reference sequence). J gave up 3 bases and V 4 bases, and 7 bases lay outside the gene matches. The CDR3 DNA sequence: TGTGCCAGTAGTACCGGACAGGGCGATGACTATGGCTACACCTTC. It codes for CASSTGQGDDYGYTF.

The genes are TRBV9 and TRBJ1-6; D remains ambiguous. Deletions cut 2 bases from V and 6 bases from J, with 6 bases between. Per germline, CDR1 SGDLS and CDR2 YYNGEE. This CDR3 contains 13 residues. CDR3 amino acids: CASSVAGNSPLHF. The CDR3 coding sequence is TGTGCCAGCAGCGTGGCAGGTAATTCACCCCTCCACTTT.

This clone was observed a few times. V gene TRBV6-1 combines with J gene TRBJ2-1; 12 bases are shared with TRBD2. Germline V gene lookup returns CDR1 MNHNS and CDR2 SASEGT. The CDR3 has 15 amino acids. Losses at the gene ends were 4 bases for V and 5 bases for J; bases not matched to a gene: 3. CDR3 region: CASSVSSGGDNEQFF. CDR3 in DNA: TGTGCCAGCAGTGTATCTAGCGGGGGGGACAATGAGCAGTTCTTC.

V and J are TRBV14 and TRBJ2-1; D might be TRBD1 (5 bases). The germline gives CDR1 SGHDN, CDR2 FVKESK. CDR3 length equals 13 residues. The ends were cut back, 8 bases at V and 6 bases at J, with 14 bases in the middle. In nucleotides, the CDR3 is TGTGCCAGCGGGGCAGGGTTTTCCAATGAGCAGTTCTTC. Its translation is CASGAGFSNEQFF.

The chain recombines TRBV2 with TRBJ2-1, with D possibly TRBD2 on 6 matching bases. Germline CDR1 is SNHLY and CDR2 is FYNNEI. Trimming cost V 4 bases and J 7 bases, with 20 bases left between them. This CDR3 has 16 amino acids. This chain's CDR3 is CASSVWVEAAGNEQFF. DNA of the CDR3: TGTGCCAGCAGTGTGTGGGTTGAGGCCGCGGGGAATGAGCAGTTCTTC.

This chain uses TRBV28 with TRBJ1-5, with D unclear. This CDR3 spans 11 amino acids. Deletions cut 4 bases from V and 8 bases from J, with 6 bases between. Per germline, CDR1 MDHEN and CDR2 SYDVKM. The CDR3 region has the DNA TGTGCCAGCAGTTACAGTGAGCCCCAGCATTTT. Translated, it gives CASSYSEPQHF.

The chain recombines TRBV6-5 with TRBJ1-4; 9 bases are a match to TRBD1. V gave up 2 bases and J gave up 7 bases; unmatched junction bases: 5. Per germline, CDR1 MNHEY and CDR2 SVGAGI. The CDR3 runs to 15 residues. CDR3 region: CASSYAGTGFEKLFF. Here the CDR3 DNA reads TGTGCCAGCAGTTACGCCGGGACAGGGTTTGAAAAACTGTTTTTT.

This rearrangement joins TRBV5-6 to TRBJ2-2; D unresolved. The V gene's germline CDR1 is SGHDT and CDR2 YYEEEE. CDR3 length: 13 amino acids. Trimming stripped 1 base from V and 4 bases from J, with 5 bases between. DNA for the CDR3: TGTGCCAGCAGCTTGTGGGGCACCGGGGAGCTGTTTTTT. This encodes CASSLWGTGELFF.

This clone was found a few times. The CDR3 region is CATQEGRTTDTQYF. The CDR3 region has the DNA TGTGCCACACAGGAGGGACGGACCACAGATACGCAGTATTTT. The chain couples TRBV27 to TRBJ2-3; a weak D match, TRBD2 (6 bases). There are 14 residues in the CDR3. Trimming removed 10 bases at V and 2 bases at J, with 16 bases between. CDR1 is MNHEY and CDR2 is SMNVEV in the germline V gene (reference sequence).

The V gene is TRBV7-9, the J gene TRBJ1-5; a possible D gene is TRBD1 (5 bases). CDR3 length equals 15 residues. Germline-derived CDR1 and CDR2 are SEHNR and FQNEAQ (reference sequence). Trimming pared 1 base from V and 3 bases from J, leaving 10 bases between. CDR3 nucleotides: TGTGCCAGCAGCTTAGGTCAGGGAATCAATCAGCCCCAGCATTTT. As protein: CASSLGQGINQPQHF.